Below, one TCR beta chain is given with its context. V gave up 7 bases and J gave up 4 bases, with 19 bases separating them. The germline CDR1 and CDR2 sequences are MNHNS and SASEGT. This CDR3 has 15 amino acids. This sample is drawn from a study of T cell changes during pregnancy in multiple sclerosis. TCRdb keeps only in-frame clones here, not all; method: immunoSEQ multiplex PCR. The table records about 100,000 clones, 91% of them present only once. The receptor was isolated from a female donor with multiple sclerosis, enrolled in a pregnancy study. This specimen was peripheral blood, taken in the second trimester of pregnancy. V usage is TRBV6-1 and J usage is TRBJ1-2; weak D call: TRBD1 (6 bases). The CDR3, as DNA: TGTGCCAGCACCCTAACGGTGGGGGCAGGCTATGGCTACACCTTC. It specifies CASTLTVGAGYGYTF.